One and the same sample provided the 27 T cell receptor beta chains below, sequenced in a study of T cells in Graves' hyperthyroidism and ophthalmopathy. Regions amplified from RNA transcripts were the TCR beta CDR3 regions. When the TCR CDR3 underwent first-round RT-PCR, the HTBI primer set was used. TCRdb ran MiXCR on the multiplex PCR reads and lists one entry per CDR3 protein. The table has around 600,000 distinct CDR3 sequences, 14% seen once. Sequencing was done on a sample of blood. These receptors were collected from a woman between 45 and 65 years old with Graves' ophthalmopathy.

This clonotype has more than one count but fewer than ten. The chain carries TRBV15 and TRBJ1-2; tentatively, D is TRBD1 (5 bases). This CDR3 is 15 amino acids long. The germline V and J ends were trimmed by 0 bases and 7 bases, with 15 bases remaining between them. CDR1 and CDR2 from the germline V gene are LNHNV and YYDKDF (reference sequence). CDR3 DNA: TGTGCCACCAGCAGAGATTTAAGGGGCTCGGGTGGCTACACCTTC. Residues: CATSRDLRGSGGYTF. Looking up the rest from reference TRBV15 and TRBJ1-2 gives the full variable domain: DAMVIQNPRYQVTQFGKPVTLSCSQTLNHNVMYWYQQKSSQAPKLLFHYYDKDFNNEADTPDNFQSRRPNTSFCFLDIRSPGLGDTAMYLCATSRDLRGSGGYTFGSGTRLTVV.

This clonotype was counted many times. The chain is built from TRBV28 and TRBJ2-5; TRBD2 agrees at 7 bases. This CDR3 is 14 amino acids long. Germline V gene lookup returns CDR1 MDHEN and CDR2 SYDVKM. V lost 7 bases to trimming and J lost 1 base; unmatched junction nucleotides: 6. CDR3 sequence (DNA): TGTGCCAGCAAGGCCCCGGGGGGCCAAGAGACCCAGTACTTC. As protein: CASKAPGGQETQYF.

The CDR3 is CAISEGGASNQPQHF. DNA for the CDR3: TGTGCCATCAGTGAAGGGGGGGCCAGCAATCAGCCCCAGCATTTT. The V gene is TRBV10-3, the J gene TRBJ1-5; D is possibly TRBD1 (6 bases). V shed 3 bases and J shed 1 base, with 10 bases lying between them. This CDR3 is built from 15 residues. Per the germline V gene, CDR1 is ENHRY and CDR2 is SYGVKD.

There are many counts of this clonotype. V is TRBV27 and J is TRBJ1-1; the D is unclear. The germline CDR1 and CDR2 sequences are MNHEY and SMNVEV (reference sequence). The V gene lost 2 bases and the J gene lost 0 bases, with 16 bases spanning the gap. The CDR3 runs to 17 residues. This CDR3 is CASSLRATYPMNTEAFF. As DNA, the CDR3 is TGTGCCAGCAGTTTAAGAGCGACATATCCGATGAACACTGAAGCTTTCTTT.

V is TRBV7-9 and J is TRBJ2-1; 12 bases are a match to TRBD2. The CDR3 loop spans 14 amino acids. Germline V gives CDR1 SEHNR, CDR2 FQNEAQ (reference sequence). The V and J ends lost 6 bases and 7 bases, in that order; junction bases with no gene match: 4. The CDR3 spells CASRGGTSGNEQFF. In DNA, the CDR3 is TGTGCCAGCAGAGGGGGGACTAGCGGGAATGAGCAGTTCTTC. The full variable domain, its missing parts supplied by reference TRBV7-9 and TRBJ2-1, is DTGVSQNPRHKITKRGQNVTFRCDPISEHNRLYWYRQTLGQGPEFLTYFQNEAQLEKSRLLSDRFSAERPKGSFSTLEIQRTEQGDSAMYLCASRGGTSGNEQFFGPGTRLTVL.

The chain carries TRBV19 and TRBJ2-7; tentatively, D is TRBD1 (5 bases). Germline CDR1 reads LNHDA; CDR2 reads SQIVND (reference sequence). The CDR3 is made up of 14 amino acids. V shed 10 bases and J shed 3 bases, with 19 bases lying between them. The CDR3 loop reads CATSSFGAVYEQYF. In DNA, the CDR3 is TGTGCCACTTCCTCCTTTGGGGCAGTCTACGAGCAGTACTTC.

This clonotype was seen at least ten times. This sequence joins TRBV20-1 and TRBJ2-5; no firm D call. CDR1 and CDR2 from the germline V gene are DFQATT and SNEGSKA (reference sequence). The germline V and J ends were trimmed by 8 bases and 2 bases, with 9 bases remaining between them. CDR3 size: 11 residues. CDR3 sequence (DNA): TGCAGTCCTGACTTACAAGAGACCCAGTACTTC. Translation: CSPDLQETQYF.

This chain uses TRBV5-1 with TRBJ2-2; 9 bases map to TRBD2. The germline V gene encodes CDR1 SGHRS and CDR2 YFSETQ. With 6 bases clipped from V and 6 bases from J, the junction kept 9 bases outside the gene matches. CDR3 length: 15 residues. The CDR3 here is CASKVAGENSGELFF. CDR3 nucleotides: TGCGCCAGCAAGGTAGCGGGAGAGAATTCCGGGGAGCTGTTTTTT.

The CDR3 region is CASRFTGTGYGNEQFF. Written as DNA, the CDR3 is TGCGCCAGTAGATTTACCGGGACAGGGTATGGGAATGAGCAGTTCTTC. This chain joins TRBV5-1 and TRBJ2-1; 9 nucleotides match TRBD1. Germline V gene sequence: CDR1 SGHRS, CDR2 YFSETQ. V was clipped by 8 bases and J by 7 bases; unmatched bases: 16. The CDR3 covers 16 residues.

This clonotype was detected many times. The V gene is TRBV28, the J gene TRBJ2-7; the D call may be TRBD1 or TRBD2 (6 bases each). Trimming removed 7 bases at V and 1 base at J, with 17 bases between. The CDR3 loop spans 15 amino acids. Germline V gene lookup returns CDR1 MDHEN and CDR2 SYDVKM. The CDR3 spells CASMSPGASSYEQYF. DNA of the CDR3: TGTGCCAGCATGAGCCCGGGGGCGAGTTCCTACGAGCAGTACTTC.

The V gene is TRBV2, the J gene TRBJ2-4; 8 nucleotides line up with TRBD2. This CDR3 region has 14 residues. CDR1 is SNHLY and CDR2 is FYNNEI in the germline V gene. V was clipped by 4 bases and J by 8 bases; unmatched bases: 7. The CDR3 is CASSGGSGIDIQYF. The CDR3 nucleotides are TGTGCCAGCAGTGGTGGTAGCGGGATTGACATTCAGTACTTC.

This clonotype has a single count. The V gene is TRBV7-2, the J gene TRBJ1-5; D is unresolved. The CDR3 extends over 13 amino acids. Germline V CDR1 and CDR2: SGHTA, FQGNSA. Trimming stripped 3 bases from V and 5 bases from J, with 8 bases between. The DNA for the CDR3 is TGTGCCAGCAGCTTTTATGCCGATCAGCCCCAGCATTTT. Translation: CASSFYADQPQHF.

This sequence joins TRBV9 and TRBJ1-2; the D gene is possibly TRBD1 (5 bases). This CDR3 contains 12 residues. Trimming removed 3 bases at V and 7 bases at J, with 10 bases between. CDR1 and CDR2 from the germline V gene are SGDLS and YYNGEE. CDR3 amino acids: CASSEGWSGYTF. The CDR3 DNA reads as TGTGCCAGCAGCGAGGGGTGGAGTGGCTACACCTTC.

This sequence joins TRBV4-1 and TRBJ1-6, with D uncertain. This CDR3 is built from 16 residues. Germline CDR1 reads MGHRA; CDR2 reads YSYEKL. V lost 0 bases and J lost 8, with 14 bases in between. The DNA for the CDR3 is TGCGCCAGCAGCCAAGATTTGGGGTTATCACATTCACCCCTCCACTTT. This translates into CASSQDLGLSHSPLHF.

J is TRBJ2-2 and V is TRBV9; 8 positions agree with TRBD1. After removal of 3 bases from V and 6 bases from J, the junction contained 7 bases not matched to a gene. This CDR3 is built from 15 residues. Germline V gene lookup returns CDR1 SGDLS and CDR2 YYNGEE. Here the CDR3 reads CASSGRTGSSGELFF. The CDR3, as DNA: TGTGCCAGCAGCGGACGGACAGGGTCCTCCGGGGAGCTGTTTTTT.

In its sample, this clonotype was seen many times. The chain has TRBV28 and TRBJ1-1; no firm D call. Trimming took 4 bases from V and 3 from J, leaving 12 bases between them. Germline CDR1 is MDHEN and CDR2 is SYDVKM. This CDR3 spans 14 amino acids. The CDR3 loop is CASSSPGAYTEAFF. The CDR3 coding sequence is TGTGCCAGCAGTTCTCCGGGAGCATACACTGAAGCTTTCTTT.

The sample holds a few counts of this clonotype. The chain uses TRBV14 and TRBJ2-3; TRBD2 might be the D (5 bases). Germline lookup yields CDR1 SGHDN and CDR2 FVKESK. The CDR3 contains 16 residues. The V end was cut by 4 bases, the J end by 1 base, with 15 bases between. CDR3 bases: TGTGCCAGCAGCCCCCGAAGCGCGGGCGGCACAGATACGCAGTATTTT. Translating gives CASSPRSAGGTDTQYF.

The V call is TRBV5-1, the J call TRBJ2-1; D is uncertain. This CDR3 is built from 13 residues. The germline V and J ends were trimmed by 3 bases and 4 bases, with 8 bases remaining between them. CDR1 and CDR2 (germline): SGHRS, YFSETQ. The CDR3 sequence: CASSSSEYNEQFF. The CDR3 DNA is TGCGCCAGCAGCTCGTCTGAATACAATGAGCAGTTCTTC.

This clonotype was detected only a few times. This sequence joins TRBV28 and TRBJ2-1; tentatively, D is TRBD2 (6 bases). The V gene lost 8 bases and the J gene lost 7 bases, with 15 bases spanning the gap. Germline loops: CDR1 MDHEN, CDR2 SYDVKM. The CDR3 covers 13 residues. The CDR3 DNA reads TGTGCCAGCCGGGACTCCGCGATGAATGAGCAGTTCTTC. It yields the protein CASRDSAMNEQFF.

This clonotype has ten or more counts. The CDR3 nucleotides are TGTGCCAGCAGCCCATACTTTTTGGGTGGCACAGATACGCAGTATTTT. Amino acid sequence: CASSPYFLGGTDTQYF. V is TRBV11-2 and J is TRBJ2-3; unclear D gene. V gave up 5 bases and J gave up 1 base, with 16 bases separating them. This CDR3 has 16 residues. Germline-derived CDR1 and CDR2 are SGHAT and FQNNGV.

This clonotype was found a few times. The chain carries TRBV12-3 or TRBV12-4 and TRBJ2-3; 8 positions agree with TRBD1. This CDR3 contains 15 residues. Germline trimming cut 2 bases from V and 5 bases from J; bases unmatched to any gene: 6. The CDR3 nucleotides read TGTGCCAGCAGTTTACGTCAGGGGGCGCGAGATACGCAGTATTTT. Its translation is CASSLRQGARDTQYF.

Of note for this clonotype: A much larger clone sits a single nucleotide away, making a read error possible. The chain employs TRBV7-2 and TRBJ2-5; D could derive from TRBD1 or TRBD2 (6 bases each). The CDR3 has 15 amino acids. CDR1 and CDR2 from the germline V gene are SGHTA and FQGNSA. The DNA for the CDR3 is TGTGCCAGCAGCACAAGTCGGGGGTCAGGGGAGACCCGGTACTTC. Its translation: CASSTSRGSGETRYF.

The V call is TRBV10-3, the J call TRBJ1-2; maybe TRBD1 (5 bases). The CDR3 totals 11 residues. Germline CDR1 ENHRY, CDR2 SYGVKD. V was shortened by 6 bases and J by 6 bases, with 8 bases between the two germline ends. DNA for the CDR3: TGTGCCATCAGCGACAGCGATGGCTACACCTTC. Translated, it gives CAISDSDGYTF.

This clonotype was detected ten times or more. This chain uses TRBV5-1 with TRBJ2-7; D might be TRBD2 (5 bases). Trimming took off 2 bases at V and 3 bases at J, with 12 bases between the two ends. CDR1 and CDR2 from the germline V gene are SGHRS and YFSETQ. The CDR3 runs to 14 residues. CDR3 nucleotides: TGCGCCAGCAGCTTTGAGGGCAGTGGCTACGAGCAGTACTTC. Encoded protein: CASSFEGSGYEQYF.

This clonotype was counted many times. This chain joins TRBV28 and TRBJ2-2; the match to TRBD1 covers 7 bases. Per the germline V gene, CDR1 is MDHEN and CDR2 is SYDVKM. V lost 5 bases and J lost 3; bases outside the gene matches: 6. The CDR3 loop spans 15 amino acids. The CDR3: CASSTTGLHTGELFF. The CDR3, as DNA: TGTGCCAGCAGTACGACAGGGCTTCACACCGGGGAGCTGTTTTTT.

This clonotype has a count of ten or more. CDR3 in amino acids: CSADSRGTNYGYTF. DNA for the CDR3: TGCAGTGCTGACTCTCGGGGGACTAACTATGGCTACACCTTC. V and J are TRBV20-1 and TRBJ1-2; D may be TRBD1 (5 bases). The germline V gene has CDR1 DFQATT and CDR2 SNEGSKA (reference sequence). V was clipped by 5 bases and J by 0 bases, with 13 bases between them. This CDR3 has 14 residues.

In this sample, this clonotype turned up many times. The chain couples TRBV7-2 to TRBJ2-5; 13 positions match TRBD2. V was pared by 2 bases and J by 5 bases, with 2 bases of the junction left unmatched. The CDR3 contains 15 residues. CDR1 and CDR2 (germline): SGHTA, FQGNSA. CDR3 nucleotide sequence: TGTGCCAGCAGCTTACCGACTAGCGGGAGGGAGACCCAGTACTTC. Its translation is CASSLPTSGRETQYF. Complete variable domain (other parts from reference TRBV7-2 and TRBJ2-5): GAGVSQSPSNKVTEKGKDVELRCDPISGHTALYWYRQSLGQGLEFLIYFQGNSAPDKSGLPSDRFSAERTGGSVSTLTIQRTQQEDSAVYLCASSLPTSGRETQYFGPGTRLLVL.